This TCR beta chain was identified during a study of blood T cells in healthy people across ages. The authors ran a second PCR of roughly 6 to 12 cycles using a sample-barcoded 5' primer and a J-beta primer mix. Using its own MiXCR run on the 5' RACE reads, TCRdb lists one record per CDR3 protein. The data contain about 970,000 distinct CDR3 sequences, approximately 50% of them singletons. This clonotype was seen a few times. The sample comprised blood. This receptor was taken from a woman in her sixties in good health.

The CDR3 region has the DNA TGTGCCAGCAGCCCGGACACCGGGACAGGGCGCCACGAGCAGTACTTC. Residues: CASSPDTGTGRHEQYF. V gene TRBV28 combines with J gene TRBJ2-7, with 9 nucleotides matching TRBD1. Germline loops: CDR1 MDHEN, CDR2 SYDVKM. This CDR3 spans 16 amino acids. The J segment lost 5 bases and the V segment lost 6 bases, leaving 14 bases of the junction unmatched.